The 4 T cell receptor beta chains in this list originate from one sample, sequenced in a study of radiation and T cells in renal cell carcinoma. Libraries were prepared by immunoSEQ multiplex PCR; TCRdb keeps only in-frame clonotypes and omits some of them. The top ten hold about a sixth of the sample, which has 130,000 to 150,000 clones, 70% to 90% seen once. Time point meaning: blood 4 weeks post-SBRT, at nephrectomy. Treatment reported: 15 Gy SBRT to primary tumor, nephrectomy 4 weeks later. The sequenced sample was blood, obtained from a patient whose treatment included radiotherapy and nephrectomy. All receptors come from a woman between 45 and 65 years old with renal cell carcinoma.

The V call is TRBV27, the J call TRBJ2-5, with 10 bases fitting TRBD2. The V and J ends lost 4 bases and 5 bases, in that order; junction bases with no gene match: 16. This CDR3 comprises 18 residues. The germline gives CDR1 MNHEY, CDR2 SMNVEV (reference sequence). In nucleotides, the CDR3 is TGTGCCAGCAGTTCGCCATCCCCGCTAGCGGGAGACAGGGAGACCCAGTACTTC. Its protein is CASSSPSPLAGDRETQYF.

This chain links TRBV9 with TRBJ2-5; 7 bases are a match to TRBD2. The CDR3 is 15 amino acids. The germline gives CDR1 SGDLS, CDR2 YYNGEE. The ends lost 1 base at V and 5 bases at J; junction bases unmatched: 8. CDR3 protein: CASSVTASGSETQYF. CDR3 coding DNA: TGTGCCAGCAGCGTAACGGCTAGCGGTTCGGAGACCCAGTACTTC.

The CDR3 loop is CASSVSDRHTEAFF. DNA for the CDR3: TGTGCCAGCAGTGTCTCGGACAGACACACTGAAGCTTTCTTT. The J gene is TRBJ1-1, the V gene TRBV25-1; tentatively, D is TRBD1 (6 bases). V was trimmed by 4 bases and J by 3 bases, leaving 12 bases between them. In germline, CDR1 is MGHDK, CDR2 SYGVNS. This CDR3 has 14 residues.

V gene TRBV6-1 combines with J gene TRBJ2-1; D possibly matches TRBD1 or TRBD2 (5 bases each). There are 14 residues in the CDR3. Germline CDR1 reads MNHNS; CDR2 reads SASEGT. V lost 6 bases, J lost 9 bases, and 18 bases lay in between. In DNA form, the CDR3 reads TGTGCCAGCAGCGCTGGGACGGCTCAGGGTGAGCAGTTCTTC. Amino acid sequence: CASSAGTAQGEQFF.